The rows below give T cell receptor beta chains drawn from one sample of a study of control samples from healthy donors and cancer patients. TCRdb's table, derived via immunoSEQ multiplex PCR, lists solely in-frame clones and lacks some. The sample consists of about 85,000 clones, about nine tenths of them appearing once. The sequencing sample was made of blood. These receptors were collected from a woman aged 18-29 years in good health. Both conserved end residues are trimmed from each CDR3. The D gene is left open where the match is weak.

TRBV7-8	NA	TRBJ2-7	ASSSLHSYRGTSSYEQY
TRBV2	TRBD2	TRBJ2-2	ASSDPPRAGGTGELF
TRBV6-5	NA	TRBJ1-1	ASKTLEGNTEAF
TRBV15	NA	TRBJ1-1	ATSRGFTEAF
TRBV15	TRBD1	TRBJ1-6	ATSKDRVNSPLH
TRBV5-1	TRBD1	TRBJ2-7	ASSPYLDRVAEQY
TRBV30	NA	TRBJ1-1	AWVTVNTEAF
TRBV3-1/TRBV3-2	NA	TRBJ1-2	ASSQQGSYGYT
TRBV15	NA	TRBJ1-1	ATSPLSHSTEAF
TRBV24-1	TRBD1	TRBJ2-1	ATSDSALGGKGYNEQF
TRBV4-1	NA	TRBJ2-3	ASSFPTRDFPDTQY
TRBV4-1	NA	TRBJ2-2	ASRKLDTGELF
TRBV24-1	TRBD1	TRBJ2-4	ATPGQETKNIQY
TRBV3-1/TRBV3-2	NA	TRBJ1-1	ASSQDVALRNTEAF
TRBV13	TRBD2	TRBJ2-5	ASSLAGGQETQY
TRBV7-9	NA	TRBJ1-1	ASSSAGTLNTEAF
TRBV24-1	NA	TRBJ2-5	ATSDTRGAAQETQY
TRBV12-3/TRBV12-4	NA	TRBJ2-3	ASMGASRDTQY
TRBV27	NA	TRBJ2-6	ASSLKGSGANVLT
TRBV6-1	TRBD1	TRBJ1-1	ASSELTGVTEAF
TRBV11-2	TRBD1	TRBJ1-1	ASSRGGVGTEAF
TRBV4-1	NA	TRBJ1-4	ASSPPTGARVEKLF
TRBV11-3	NA	TRBJ2-3	ASSLPGTDTQY
TRBV25-1	NA	TRBJ1-1	ASSPGVGASTEAF
TRBV2	NA	TRBJ1-3	ASGSRTWGNTIY
TRBV7-9	TRBD2	TRBJ2-5	ASSLAWGLAGEETQY
TRBV6-6	TRBD1	TRBJ2-2	ASSPGTAGELF
TRBV4-1	NA	TRBJ1-4	ASSQGVREKLF
TRBV5-8	NA	TRBJ1-2	ASSSTPYGYT
TRBV13	TRBD2	TRBJ2-7	ASSGRTSPPPGEQY
TRBV7-9	NA	TRBJ1-2	ASGIPLGVYGYT
TRBV6-5	NA	TRBJ1-1	ASSDSGNTEAF
TRBV12-3/TRBV12-4	NA	TRBJ2-7	ASTRSQYEQY
TRBV10-3	NA	TRBJ2-3	AISEYREDQY
TRBV24-1	NA	TRBJ2-1	ATSRGHSGMYNEQF
TRBV28	NA	TRBJ1-5	ASSKDIGDGQPQH
TRBV5-1	TRBD1	TRBJ1-4	ASGQGSATNEKLF
TRBV5-1	NA	TRBJ1-1	ASTLGAGRAEAF
TRBV10-3	NA	TRBJ1-1	AITPGTNTEAF
TRBV25-1	TRBD2	TRBJ2-1	ASSDGTSPYNEQF
TRBV27	NA	TRBJ1-3	ASSPRDSGNTIY
TRBV10-1	NA	TRBJ2-2	ASSTQGGENTGELF
TRBV10-1	NA	TRBJ1-1	ATSRGMNTEAF
TRBV14	TRBD1	TRBJ1-2	ASSQGWTGSYGYT
TRBV9	NA	TRBJ1-1	ASSVDGGVNTEAF
TRBV7-9	TRBD1	TRBJ1-1	ASSPQGDTEAF
TRBV10-1	NA	TRBJ2-7	ASSEDGSSYEQY
TRBV27	TRBD2	TRBJ2-5	ASSLISGIQETQY